These 11 T cell receptor beta chains originate from one sample sequenced in a study of human T cells and chemical hapten exposure. Sample time point: patch test 1, 2 weeks after DPC sensitization. Stated treatment: therapeutic diphenylcyclopropenone sensitization with weekly scalp DPC. Using its own MiXCR run on the RACE reads, TCRdb lists one record per CDR3 protein. The sample shows fewer than 150,000 distinct CDR3 sequences, roughly an eighth of them seen only once. This sample comprised whole blood, obtained in connection with sensitization to the hapten diphenylcyclopropenone (DPC). Every receptor here comes from a man aged 18 to 30 with alopecia areata. Some clones in this sample may be carry-over from other donors' samples.

This clonotype was seen ten or more times. V and J are TRBV2 and TRBJ2-3, with unresolved D. The CDR3 is 12 amino acids. Trimming left V 5 bases short and J 1 base short, with 4 bases between. Germline V gives CDR1 SNHLY, CDR2 FYNNEI. CDR3 protein: CASSPGTDTQYF. DNA of the CDR3: TGTGCCAGCAGTCCGGGCACAGATACGCAGTATTTT.

This chain links TRBV29-1 with TRBJ2-7, with D unclear. The length of the CDR3 is 13 residues. Trimming removed 4 bases from V and 2 bases from J, with 12 bases in between. Looked up from germline, CDR1 is SQVTM and CDR2 is ANQGSEA. The CDR3 loop is CSVGSTVTYEQYF. For the CDR3, the DNA is TGCAGCGTTGGCTCAACCGTAACCTACGAGCAGTACTTC.

This chain links TRBV10-3 with TRBJ2-1, with D perhaps matching TRBD1 or TRBD2 (6 bases each). The ends were cut back, 7 bases at V and 4 bases at J, with 11 bases in the middle. The CDR3 has 13 residues. CDR1 is ENHRY, CDR2 SYGVKD, per germline. The CDR3 sequence is CAIKEGGYNEQFF. The CDR3 bases are TGTGCCATCAAGGAGGGGGGTTACAATGAGCAGTTCTTC.

The V call is TRBV6-2 or TRBV6-3, the J call TRBJ1-1; 9 positions match TRBD1. With V trimmed by 5 bases and J by 6 bases, 10 bases remained unmatched. CDR3 length: 15 amino acids. Germline loops: CDR1 MNHEY, CDR2 SVGEGT. The CDR3 nucleotides read TGTGCCAGCAGTACCCTCACAGGGGGCTCTCCTGAAGCTTTCTTT. This encodes CASSTLTGGSPEAFF.

The J gene is TRBJ2-2, the V gene TRBV3-1; TRBD1 matches 12 bases. This CDR3 spans 17 amino acids. CDR1 LGHDT and CDR2 YNNKEL come from the germline V gene (reference sequence). With 1 base clipped from V and 7 bases from J, the junction kept 7 bases outside the gene matches. This CDR3 is CASSQVLGQGASGELFF. Written as DNA, the CDR3 is TGTGCCAGCAGCCAAGTGCTGGGACAGGGGGCCAGCGGGGAGCTGTTTTTT.

This clonotype was counted ten times or more. The J gene is TRBJ2-1, the V gene TRBV13; 9 bases are shared with TRBD2. Germline CDR1 is PRHDT and CDR2 is FYEKMQ (reference sequence). The CDR3 consists of 16 residues. V dropped 5 bases and J dropped 6; count of bases not matched to a gene: 11. The CDR3 region is CASSPQGGGALNEQFF. In DNA form, the CDR3 reads TGTGCCAGCAGCCCCCAGGGCGGGGGGGCCCTCAATGAGCAGTTCTTC.

The chain joins TRBV5-1 to TRBJ2-2, with 8 bases matching TRBD1. The germline V gene has CDR1 SGHRS and CDR2 YFSETQ. This CDR3 comprises 16 residues. V lost 4 bases to trimming and J lost 4 bases; unmatched junction nucleotides: 9. This chain's CDR3 is CASSMTGDAGTGELFF. The CDR3 bases are TGCGCCAGCAGCATGACAGGGGACGCGGGCACCGGGGAGCTGTTTTTT.

The rearrangement links TRBV9 to TRBJ1-6, with D uncertain. The CDR3 has 15 residues. Germline V CDR1 and CDR2: SGDLS, YYNGEE. V was cut by 0 bases and J by 10 bases, with 14 bases left in between. The CDR3 loop is CASSVASGVGSPLHF. The DNA of the CDR3 is TGTGCCAGCAGCGTAGCGAGCGGAGTCGGGTCACCCCTCCACTTT.

The chain couples TRBV2 to TRBJ1-5, with D possibly TRBD1 on 5 matching bases. CDR1 is SNHLY and CDR2 is FYNNEI in the germline V gene. The length of the CDR3 is 13 residues. V gave up 2 bases and J gave up 6 bases, with 8 bases separating them. CDR3 residues: CASSERGIQPQHF. In DNA form, the CDR3 reads TGTGCCAGCAGTGAAAGGGGTATTCAGCCCCAGCATTTT.

The rearrangement uses TRBV7-2 and TRBJ2-7, with D possibly TRBD1 on 6 matching bases. Germline values: CDR1 SGHTA, CDR2 FQGNSA. The CDR3 totals 15 residues. Trimming took off 5 bases at V and 3 bases at J, with 17 bases between the two ends. The CDR3 DNA sequence: TGTGCCAGCAGCCCGACAGGCCAGCCCCACTACGAGCAGTACGTC. Translated, it gives CASSPTGQPHYEQYV.

This clonotype occurred a few times. The rearrangement uses TRBV4-2 and TRBJ2-1; 9 positions agree with TRBD2. The CDR3 length is 15 residues. Trimming at V came to 4 bases and at J to 8 bases, leaving 9 bases not matched to a gene. The germline CDR1 and CDR2 sequences are LGHNA and YNFKEQ. The CDR3 spells CASSRGGGAIDEQFF. CDR3 coding DNA: TGTGCCAGCAGCCGAGGCGGGGGGGCGATCGATGAGCAGTTCTTC.